This T cell receptor (beta chain) is from a study of shared clonotypes between healthy human individuals. Worth noting for this clone: The antigen is not known.

Libraries were prepared by immunoSEQ multiplex PCR; TCRdb keeps only in-frame clonotypes and omits some of them. The table shows 2 million to 2.5 million clones, with 85% to 95% occurring only once. V lost 2 bases, J lost 6 bases, and 7 bases stayed unmatched. This CDR3 is built from 15 residues. Germline CDR1 and CDR2: MNHEY and SVGAGI. General study results and limits: Read depth was anticipated to influence clonotype sharing among donors.

V gene TRBV6-5 combines with J gene TRBJ2-4; 7 bases line up with TRBD1. The sample consisted of naive CD4+ T cells from PBMCs. As for subset: CD45RA+ positively selected. The receptor was isolated from a man aged 18 to 29 in good health. Some clones in this sample may be carry-over from other donors' samples. The CDR3, as DNA: TGTGCCAGCAGTTACATACAGGGGTTTAGAAACATTCAGTACTTC. Its translation is CASSYIQGFRNIQYF.